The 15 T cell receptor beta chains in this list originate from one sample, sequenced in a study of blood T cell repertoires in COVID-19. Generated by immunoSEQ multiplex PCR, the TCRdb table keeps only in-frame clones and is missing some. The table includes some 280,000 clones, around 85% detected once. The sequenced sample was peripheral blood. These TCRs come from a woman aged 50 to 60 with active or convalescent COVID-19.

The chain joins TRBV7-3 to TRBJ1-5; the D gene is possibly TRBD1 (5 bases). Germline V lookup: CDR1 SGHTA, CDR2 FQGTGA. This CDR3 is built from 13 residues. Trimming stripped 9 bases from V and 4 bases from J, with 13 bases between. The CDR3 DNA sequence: TGTGCCAGTTCAAAAGGGGTGAATCAGCCCCAGCATTTT. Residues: CASSKGVNQPQHF.

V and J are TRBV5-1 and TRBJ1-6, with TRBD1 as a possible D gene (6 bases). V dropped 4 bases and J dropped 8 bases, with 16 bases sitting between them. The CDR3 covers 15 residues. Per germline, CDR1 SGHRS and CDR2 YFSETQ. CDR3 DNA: TGCGCCAGCAGCGTGTGGGGGCAGGGAGATTCACCCCTCCACTTT. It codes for CASSVWGQGDSPLHF.

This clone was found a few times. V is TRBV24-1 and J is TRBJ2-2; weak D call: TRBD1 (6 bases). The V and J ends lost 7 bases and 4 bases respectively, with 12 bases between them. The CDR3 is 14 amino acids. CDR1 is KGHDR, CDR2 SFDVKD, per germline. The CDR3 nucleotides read TGTGCCACCAGAGGGGGACAAAGCACCGGGGAGCTGTTTTTT. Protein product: CATRGGQSTGELFF.

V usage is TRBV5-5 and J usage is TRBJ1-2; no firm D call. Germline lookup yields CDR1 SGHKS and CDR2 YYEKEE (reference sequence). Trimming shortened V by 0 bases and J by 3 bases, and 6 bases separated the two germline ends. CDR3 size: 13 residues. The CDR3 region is CASSLADYYGYTF. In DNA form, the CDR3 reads TGTGCCAGCAGCTTGGCAGACTACTATGGCTACACCTTC. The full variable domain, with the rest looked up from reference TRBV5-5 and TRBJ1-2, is DAGVTQSPTHLIKTRGQQVTLRCSPISGHKSVSWYQQVLGQGPQFIFQYYEKEERGRGNFPDRFSARQFPNYSSELNVNALLLGDSALYLCASSLADYYGYTFGSGTRLTVV.

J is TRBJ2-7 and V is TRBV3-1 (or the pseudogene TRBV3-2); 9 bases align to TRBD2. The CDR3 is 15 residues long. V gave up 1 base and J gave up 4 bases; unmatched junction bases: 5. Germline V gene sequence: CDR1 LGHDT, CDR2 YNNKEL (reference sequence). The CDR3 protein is CASSQATSGYYEQYF. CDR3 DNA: TGTGCCAGCAGCCAAGCGACTAGCGGATATTACGAGCAGTACTTC.

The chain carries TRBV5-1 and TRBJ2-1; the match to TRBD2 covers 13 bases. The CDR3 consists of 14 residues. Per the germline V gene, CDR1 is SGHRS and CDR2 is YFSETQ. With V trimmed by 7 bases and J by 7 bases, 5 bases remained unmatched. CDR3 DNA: TGCGCCAGCGGGACTAGCGGGGTCAGGAATGAGCAGTTCTTC. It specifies CASGTSGVRNEQFF.

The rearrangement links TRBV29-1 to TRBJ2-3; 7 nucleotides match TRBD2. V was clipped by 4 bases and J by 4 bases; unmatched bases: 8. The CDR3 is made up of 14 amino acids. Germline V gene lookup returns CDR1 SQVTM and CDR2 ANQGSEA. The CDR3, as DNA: TGCAGCGTTGGGCGCGGGAGCCCCCCAGATACGCAGTATTTT. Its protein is CSVGRGSPPDTQYF.

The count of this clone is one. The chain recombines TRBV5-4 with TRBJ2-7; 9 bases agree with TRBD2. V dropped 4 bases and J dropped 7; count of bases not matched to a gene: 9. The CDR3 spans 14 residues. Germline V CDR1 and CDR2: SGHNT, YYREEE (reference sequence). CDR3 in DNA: TGTGCCAGCAGCATAGCGGGGGTGTTCTGGGAGCAGTACTTC. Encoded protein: CASSIAGVFWEQYF.

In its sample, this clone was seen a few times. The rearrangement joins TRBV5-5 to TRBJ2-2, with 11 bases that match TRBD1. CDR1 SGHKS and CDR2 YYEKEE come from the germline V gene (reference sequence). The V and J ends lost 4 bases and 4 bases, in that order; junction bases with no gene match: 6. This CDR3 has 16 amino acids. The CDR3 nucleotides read TGTGCCAGCAGCCCGGCCGGGACAGGGGGCACCGGGGAGCTGTTTTTT. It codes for CASSPAGTGGTGELFF.

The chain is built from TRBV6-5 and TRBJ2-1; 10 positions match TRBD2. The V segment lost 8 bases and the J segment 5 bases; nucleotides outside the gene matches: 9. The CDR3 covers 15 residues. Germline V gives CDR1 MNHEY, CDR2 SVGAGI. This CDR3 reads CASPSLAGDHNEQFF. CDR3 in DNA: TGTGCCAGCCCTAGCCTAGCGGGAGACCACAATGAGCAGTTCTTC.

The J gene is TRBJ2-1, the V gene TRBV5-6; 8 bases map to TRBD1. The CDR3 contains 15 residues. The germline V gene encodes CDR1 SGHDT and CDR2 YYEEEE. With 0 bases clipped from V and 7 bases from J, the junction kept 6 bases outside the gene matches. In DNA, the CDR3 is TGTGCCAGCAGCTTGGAGCAGGGGGCAGGGAATGAGCAGTTCTTC. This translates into CASSLEQGAGNEQFF.

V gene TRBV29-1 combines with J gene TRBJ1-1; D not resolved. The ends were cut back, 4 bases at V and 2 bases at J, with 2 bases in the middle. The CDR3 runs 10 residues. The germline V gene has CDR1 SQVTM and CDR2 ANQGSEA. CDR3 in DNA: TGCAGCGTTGTAAACACTGAAGCTTTCTTT. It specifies CSVVNTEAFF.

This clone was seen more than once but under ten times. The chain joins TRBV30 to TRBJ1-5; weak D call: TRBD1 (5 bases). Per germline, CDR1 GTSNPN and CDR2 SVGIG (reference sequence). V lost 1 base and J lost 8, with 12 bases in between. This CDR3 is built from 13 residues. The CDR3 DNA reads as TGTGCCTGGAGTGGCGGGGGTGCAGAGCCCCAGCATTTT. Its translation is CAWSGGGAEPQHF.

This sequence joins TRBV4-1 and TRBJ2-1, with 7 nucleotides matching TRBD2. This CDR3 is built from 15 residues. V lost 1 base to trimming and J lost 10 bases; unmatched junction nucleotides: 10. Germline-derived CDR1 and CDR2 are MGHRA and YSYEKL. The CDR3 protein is CASSQVGLPHNEQFF. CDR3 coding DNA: TGCGCCAGCAGCCAAGTGGGACTACCTCATAACGAGCAGTTCTTC.

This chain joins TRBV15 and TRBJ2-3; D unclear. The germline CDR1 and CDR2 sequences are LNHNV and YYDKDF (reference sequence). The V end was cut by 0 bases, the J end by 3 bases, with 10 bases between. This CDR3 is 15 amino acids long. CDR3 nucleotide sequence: TGTGCCACCAGCAGAGATCTTCGGAGAACAGATACGCAGTATTTT. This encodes CATSRDLRRTDTQYF.